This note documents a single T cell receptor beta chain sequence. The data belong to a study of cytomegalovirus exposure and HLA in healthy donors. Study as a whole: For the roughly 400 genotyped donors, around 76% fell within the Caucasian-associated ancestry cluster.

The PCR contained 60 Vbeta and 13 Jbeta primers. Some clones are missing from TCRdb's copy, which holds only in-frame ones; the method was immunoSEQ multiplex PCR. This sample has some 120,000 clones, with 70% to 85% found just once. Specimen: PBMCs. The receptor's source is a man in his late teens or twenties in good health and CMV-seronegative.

CDR3 DNA: TGTGCCAGCAGCTTCATCGTACAGCAGAATTCACCCCTCCACTTT. Protein: CASSFIVQQNSPLHF. The chain joins TRBV5-6 to TRBJ1-6; D uncertain. The V end lost 2 bases, the J end lost 7 bases, and 13 bases lay between the germline ends. The germline V gene has CDR1 SGHDT and CDR2 YYEEEE. CDR3 length: 15 amino acids.